This T cell receptor (beta chain) was recorded in a study of control samples from healthy donors and cancer patients. J gave up 0 bases and V 10 bases, and 3 bases lay outside the gene matches. The CDR3 is 13 residues long. Germline V gene data show CDR1 as MDHEN and CDR2 as SYDVKM. The assay was immunoSEQ multiplex PCR, and TCRdb's table has in-frame clones only and misses some. The sample contains 350,000 to 450,000 clones, 90% of which appear only once. There are many counts of this clone. Sequencing was performed on PBMCs. The receptor was derived from a man aged 35-49 years with head and neck cancer. The chain carries TRBV28 and TRBJ2-7; 10 nucleotides agree with TRBD2. CDR3 coding DNA: TGTGCCACCCTAGCGGGGGCCTCCTACGAGCAGTACTTC. This encodes CATLAGASYEQYF.